This is a list of T cell receptor beta chains from one sample in a study of blood T cell repertoires in COVID-19. This table comes from immunoSEQ multiplex PCR, and its TCRdb copy is limited to in-frame clones, with some not included. The sample carries fewer than 40,000 clones, 89% recorded once. Sequencing was done on a sample of peripheral blood. The origin of the receptors is a man aged 80 or over with acute or convalescent COVID-19. The CDR3 runs from the conserved cysteine through the conserved F or W. D genes are given only for firm matches. Clone size is stated in some rows and not others, as once, few, many or a class when expanded.

j_call: TRBJ2-7; v_call: TRBV5-1; clone_size: once; d_call: TRBD2; cdr3_aa: CASSIGTSASYEQYF; cdr3_nt: TGCGCCAGCAGCATCGGGACTAGCGCCTCCTACGAGCAGTACTTC
j_call: TRBJ2-7; v_call: TRBV3-1/TRBV3-2; clone_size: -; d_call: -; cdr3_aa: CASSPLGGRAVDEQYF; cdr3_nt: TGTGCCAGCAGCCCCCTGGGTGGCAGGGCAGTCGACGAGCAGTACTTC
j_call: TRBJ1-2; v_call: TRBV30; clone_size: -; d_call: -; cdr3_aa: CAWSVQGYGYTF; cdr3_nt: TGTGCCTGGAGTGTACAGGGCTATGGCTACACCTTC
j_call: TRBJ1-2; v_call: TRBV28; clone_size: -; d_call: -; cdr3_aa: CASSVRGYGYTF; cdr3_nt: TGTGCCAGCAGTGTCCGAGGATATGGCTACACCTTC
j_call: TRBJ2-7; v_call: TRBV4-2; clone_size: -; d_call: TRBD2; cdr3_aa: CASSQDPGLAGGLVEQYF; cdr3_nt: TGTGCCAGCAGCCAAGATCCGGGACTAGCGGGAGGTCTTGTGGAGCAGTACTTC
j_call: TRBJ2-7; v_call: TRBV2; clone_size: -; d_call: -; cdr3_aa: CASSDATTYEQYF; cdr3_nt: TGTGCCAGCAGTGACGCCACTACGTACGAGCAGTACTTC
j_call: TRBJ2-1; v_call: TRBV27; clone_size: -; d_call: TRBD2; cdr3_aa: CASSFNRGSGRAREQFF; cdr3_nt: TGTGCCAGCAGTTTTAACCGAGGAAGCGGGAGGGCCCGGGAGCAGTTCTTC
j_call: TRBJ1-1; v_call: TRBV6-1; clone_size: -; d_call: TRBD1; cdr3_aa: CASSEAGQVRNTEAFF; cdr3_nt: TGTGCCAGCAGTGAAGCCGGACAGGTGCGGAACACTGAAGCTTTCTTT
j_call: TRBJ2-1; v_call: TRBV6-5; clone_size: -; d_call: -; cdr3_aa: CASSYSAGGGNEQFF; cdr3_nt: TGTGCCAGCAGTTACTCGGCAGGGGGAGGCAATGAGCAGTTCTTC
j_call: TRBJ1-2; v_call: TRBV28; clone_size: -; d_call: TRBD1; cdr3_aa: CASSYIRQGTYGYTF; cdr3_nt: TGTGCCAGCAGTTACATCCGACAGGGGACCTATGGCTACACCTTC
j_call: TRBJ2-1; v_call: TRBV11-2; clone_size: -; d_call: TRBD1; cdr3_aa: CASSLATGAGNEQFF; cdr3_nt: TGTGCCAGCAGCTTAGCGACAGGGGCCGGCAATGAGCAGTTCTTC
j_call: TRBJ1-4; v_call: TRBV7-9; clone_size: -; d_call: -; cdr3_aa: CASGGGAGANEKLFF; cdr3_nt: TGTGCCAGCGGGGGTGGGGCAGGGGCTAATGAAAAACTGTTTTTT
j_call: TRBJ1-3; v_call: TRBV19; clone_size: -; d_call: TRBD1; cdr3_aa: CASSPTVGRTGGDINTIYF; cdr3_nt: TGTGCCAGTAGTCCCACCGTGGGGAGAACAGGGGGCGATATTAACACCATATATTTT
j_call: TRBJ2-4; v_call: TRBV30; clone_size: -; d_call: -; cdr3_aa: CAWSVTGSRRNIQYF; cdr3_nt: TGTGCCTGGAGTGTAACCGGGAGCCGGCGCAACATTCAGTACTTC
j_call: TRBJ2-6; v_call: TRBV7-2; clone_size: -; d_call: -; cdr3_aa: CASSAGTFYSGANVLTF; cdr3_nt: TGTGCCAGCAGCGCCGGGACTTTTTACTCTGGGGCCAACGTCCTGACTTTC
j_call: TRBJ2-7; v_call: TRBV10-1; clone_size: -; d_call: TRBD2; cdr3_aa: CASSEGLEPSYEQYF; cdr3_nt: TGCGCCAGCAGTGAGGGACTAGAACCCTCCTACGAGCAGTACTTC
j_call: TRBJ2-7; v_call: TRBV5-4; clone_size: -; d_call: -; cdr3_aa: CASSLGQRDEQYF; cdr3_nt: TGTGCCAGCAGCTTGGGGCAGCGGGACGAGCAGTACTTC
j_call: TRBJ1-1; v_call: TRBV5-1; clone_size: once; d_call: -; cdr3_aa: CASSLTGRNTEAFF; cdr3_nt: TGCGCCAGCAGCTTGACAGGTCGGAACACTGAAGCTTTCTTT
j_call: TRBJ2-5; v_call: TRBV9; clone_size: medium-sized; d_call: TRBD2; cdr3_aa: CASSVVSGRKETQYF; cdr3_nt: TGTGCCAGCAGCGTAGTTAGCGGGAGGAAAGAGACCCAGTACTTC
j_call: TRBJ1-1; v_call: TRBV18; clone_size: once; d_call: -; cdr3_aa: CASSPPNYEETEAFF; cdr3_nt: TGTGCCAGCTCACCCCCGAATTACGAAGAGACTGAAGCTTTCTTT
j_call: TRBJ2-7; v_call: TRBV11-2; clone_size: -; d_call: -; cdr3_aa: CASRIRFALSGEQYF; cdr3_nt: TGTGCCAGCAGAATCCGGTTCGCCCTTTCGGGGGAGCAGTACTTC
j_call: TRBJ2-3; v_call: TRBV6-2/TRBV6-3; clone_size: -; d_call: TRBD2; cdr3_aa: CASSYWSGLGTDTQYF; cdr3_nt: TGTGCCAGCAGTTACTGGTCAGGACTAGGCACAGATACGCAGTATTTT
j_call: TRBJ2-7; v_call: TRBV4-1; clone_size: -; d_call: -; cdr3_aa: CASSHVTRRVGEQYF; cdr3_nt: TGCGCCAGCAGCCATGTGACCCGGAGGGTTGGCGAGCAGTACTTC
j_call: TRBJ2-7; v_call: TRBV9; clone_size: -; d_call: TRBD2; cdr3_aa: CASSVGLAGAGIYEQYF; cdr3_nt: TGTGCCAGCAGCGTGGGACTAGCGGGAGCAGGTATTTACGAGCAGTACTTC
j_call: TRBJ2-5; v_call: TRBV19; clone_size: few; d_call: -; cdr3_aa: CASTPAGVEWETQYF; cdr3_nt: TGTGCCAGTACCCCGGCAGGGGTTGAATGGGAGACCCAGTACTTC
j_call: TRBJ2-5; v_call: TRBV6-5; clone_size: -; d_call: -; cdr3_aa: CASRQEGLQETQYF; cdr3_nt: TGTGCCAGCAGACAAGAGGGTCTCCAAGAGACCCAGTACTTC
j_call: TRBJ1-2; v_call: TRBV18; clone_size: -; d_call: TRBD1; cdr3_aa: CASSPPFRDRVPANTF; cdr3_nt: TGTGCCAGCTCACCACCGTTCAGGGACAGGGTCCCTGCCAACACCTTC
j_call: TRBJ2-5; v_call: TRBV5-1; clone_size: -; d_call: TRBD2; cdr3_aa: CASSFGGSKETQYF; cdr3_nt: TGCGCCAGCAGCTTTGGCGGGAGTAAAGAGACCCAGTACTTC
j_call: TRBJ2-2; v_call: TRBV28; clone_size: -; d_call: TRBD2; cdr3_aa: CASSSPSGAGGELFF; cdr3_nt: TGTGCCAGCAGTTCCCCTAGCGGGGCGGGGGGGGAGCTGTTTTTT
j_call: TRBJ1-4; v_call: TRBV30; clone_size: -; d_call: TRBD1; cdr3_aa: CAWSATGNRPTNEKLFF; cdr3_nt: TGTGCCTGGAGTGCGACAGGGAATCGTCCAACTAATGAAAAACTGTTTTTT
j_call: TRBJ2-7; v_call: TRBV13; clone_size: -; d_call: -; cdr3_aa: CASSLPGAYEQYF; cdr3_nt: TGTGCCAGCAGCTTACCAGGGGCCTACGAGCAGTACTTC
j_call: TRBJ2-3; v_call: TRBV19; clone_size: -; d_call: -; cdr3_aa: CASSILEDTQYF; cdr3_nt: TGTGCCAGTAGTATTCTAGAGGATACGCAGTATTTT
j_call: TRBJ2-7; v_call: TRBV19; clone_size: -; d_call: TRBD1; cdr3_aa: CASSKGTGNSYEQYF; cdr3_nt: TGTGCCAGTAGTAAGGGGACAGGGAACTCCTACGAGCAGTACTTC
j_call: TRBJ2-5; v_call: TRBV5-4; clone_size: -; d_call: TRBD1; cdr3_aa: CASSLDRGRETQYF; cdr3_nt: TGTGCCAGCAGCTTGGACAGGGGGCGGGAGACCCAGTACTTC
j_call: TRBJ2-2; v_call: TRBV5-6; clone_size: once; d_call: -; cdr3_aa: CASSFGKGQLNTGELFF; cdr3_nt: TGTGCCAGCAGCTTCGGAAAGGGGCAACTGAATACCGGGGAGCTGTTTTTT
j_call: TRBJ1-3; v_call: TRBV6-5; clone_size: -; d_call: -; cdr3_aa: CASSYSGDSGNTIYF; cdr3_nt: TGTGCCAGCAGTTACTCAGGGGACTCTGGAAACACCATATATTTT
j_call: TRBJ2-5; v_call: TRBV20-1; clone_size: once; d_call: -; cdr3_aa: CSARWAETQYF; cdr3_nt: TGCAGTGCTAGATGGGCGGAGACCCAGTACTTC
j_call: TRBJ2-3; v_call: TRBV28; clone_size: -; d_call: -; cdr3_aa: CASSGADTDTQYF; cdr3_nt: TGTGCCAGCAGTGGAGCGGACACAGATACGCAGTATTTT
j_call: TRBJ2-7; v_call: TRBV7-2; clone_size: -; d_call: -; cdr3_aa: CASSPATGARGEQYF; cdr3_nt: TGTGCCAGCAGCCCAGCCACGGGAGCGCGGGGAGAGCAGTACTTC
j_call: TRBJ2-1; v_call: TRBV18; clone_size: -; d_call: TRBD1; cdr3_aa: CASSQDRGNDNEQFF; cdr3_nt: TGTGCCAGCTCACAGGACAGGGGGAACGACAATGAGCAGTTCTTC
j_call: TRBJ1-6; v_call: TRBV5-6; clone_size: few; d_call: -; cdr3_aa: CASSSPGRAEAGSPLHF; cdr3_nt: TGTGCCAGCAGCTCCCCCGGCCGCGCGGAGGCGGGTTCACCCCTCCACTTT
j_call: TRBJ1-1; v_call: TRBV3-1/TRBV3-2; clone_size: -; d_call: -; cdr3_aa: CASSQDWGGKEAFF; cdr3_nt: TGTGCCAGCAGCCAAGATTGGGGCGGAAAGGAAGCTTTCTTT
j_call: TRBJ2-2; v_call: TRBV5-4; clone_size: -; d_call: TRBD1; cdr3_aa: CASSPRPGQGMYGELFF; cdr3_nt: TGTGCCAGCAGCCCCCGGCCGGGACAGGGGATGTACGGGGAGCTGTTTTTT
j_call: TRBJ2-2; v_call: TRBV10-3; clone_size: -; d_call: TRBD2; cdr3_aa: CAISETGLAGAYTGELFF; cdr3_nt: TGTGCCATCAGTGAAACCGGACTAGCGGGAGCCTACACCGGGGAGCTGTTTTTT
j_call: TRBJ2-1; v_call: TRBV2; clone_size: once; d_call: -; cdr3_aa: CASSPTSSSYNEQFF; cdr3_nt: TGTGCCAGCAGTCCCACTAGCAGTTCCTACAATGAGCAGTTCTTC
j_call: TRBJ2-2; v_call: TRBV6-5; clone_size: -; d_call: -; cdr3_aa: CASKAGKETGELFF; cdr3_nt: TGTGCCAGCAAGGCAGGGAAGGAAACCGGGGAGCTGTTTTTT
j_call: TRBJ2-3; v_call: TRBV28; clone_size: -; d_call: -; cdr3_aa: CASSYTGSTDTQYF; cdr3_nt: TGTGCCAGCAGTTACACAGGGTCCACAGATACGCAGTATTTT
j_call: TRBJ2-2; v_call: TRBV3-1/TRBV3-2; clone_size: few; d_call: -; cdr3_aa: CASSQEGRTLRTGELFF; cdr3_nt: TGTGCCAGCAGCCAAGAGGGGCGGACCCTCCGGACCGGGGAGCTGTTTTTT
j_call: TRBJ2-1; v_call: TRBV7-2; clone_size: once; d_call: TRBD2; cdr3_aa: CASSLATSGSRQQFF; cdr3_nt: TGTGCCAGCAGCTTAGCTACTAGCGGGAGTCGGCAGCAGTTCTTC
j_call: TRBJ2-1; v_call: TRBV14; clone_size: -; d_call: TRBD2; cdr3_aa: CASSLIAGGNEQFF; cdr3_nt: TGTGCCAGCAGCCTCATAGCGGGAGGAAATGAGCAGTTCTTC
j_call: TRBJ2-1; v_call: TRBV28; clone_size: -; d_call: TRBD2; cdr3_aa: CASSPGTSDSYNEQFF; cdr3_nt: TGTGCCAGCAGTCCCGGGACTAGCGACTCCTACAATGAGCAGTTCTTC
j_call: TRBJ1-6; v_call: TRBV11-3; clone_size: few; d_call: -; cdr3_aa: CASSLDGTLASSYNSPLHF; cdr3_nt: TGTGCCAGCAGCTTAGACGGGACACTTGCGAGCTCCTATAATTCACCCCTCCACTTT
j_call: TRBJ1-4; v_call: TRBV3-1/TRBV3-2; clone_size: -; d_call: TRBD1; cdr3_aa: CASSQGQGNEKLFF; cdr3_nt: TGTGCCAGCAGCCAGGGACAGGGGAATGAAAAACTGTTTTTT
j_call: TRBJ2-7; v_call: TRBV19; clone_size: -; d_call: TRBD1; cdr3_aa: CASSMTGISYEQYF; cdr3_nt: TGTGCCAGTAGTATGACAGGGATTTCCTACGAGCAGTACTTC
j_call: TRBJ2-1; v_call: TRBV11-2; clone_size: -; d_call: -; cdr3_aa: CASSLEPSTYNEQFF; cdr3_nt: TGTGCCAGCAGCTTAGAGCCTAGCACCTACAATGAGCAGTTCTTC
j_call: TRBJ2-2; v_call: TRBV4-2; clone_size: -; d_call: -; cdr3_aa: CASSPRGAIRTGELFF; cdr3_nt: TGTGCCAGCAGCCCTCGTGGAGCCATACGCACCGGGGAGCTGTTTTTT
j_call: TRBJ2-3; v_call: TRBV24-1; clone_size: -; d_call: -; cdr3_aa: CATSGGASTDTQYF; cdr3_nt: TGTGCCACCAGTGGCGGGGCCAGCACAGATACGCAGTATTTT
j_call: TRBJ2-2; v_call: TRBV6-2/TRBV6-3; clone_size: -; d_call: -; cdr3_aa: CASSKGLNTGELFF; cdr3_nt: TGTGCCAGCAGTAAGGGACTCAACACCGGGGAGCTGTTTTTT